This T cell receptor beta chain was retrieved from a study of cytomegalovirus exposure and HLA in healthy donors. With respect to this clone: What it recognizes is unknown. The same CDR3 is also encoded by other DNA sequences in this sample.

Donors sampled were nominally healthy, though unrecorded immune exposures were likely. Study results and limitations: A later analysis linked a missense DCLRE1C variant to TCR beta V- and J-gene trimming.

Amplification used 60 Vbeta primers and 13 Jbeta primers. The table came from immunoSEQ multiplex PCR; TCRdb's copy has only in-frame clones and leaves some out. The table has 250,000 or so clones, around 90% seen once. V gave up 1 base and J gave up 3 bases; unmatched junction bases: 1. There are 14 residues in the CDR3. Germline CDR1 and CDR2: SGHDT and YYEEEE. The sequencing input was PBMCs. The receptor's source is a girl aged 2-10 years in good health and CMV-seronegative. The chain couples TRBV5-6 to TRBJ2-7; 10 bases align to TRBD2. DNA of the CDR3: TGTGCCAGCAGCTTGCTAGCGGGGGACTACGAGCAGTACTTC. It encodes CASSLLAGDYEQYF.